The 29 T cell receptor beta chains below were found in one sample sequenced in a study of regulatory T cells in long-lasting Graves disease (dated by TCRdb to the early 2020s). Library prep was done by multiplex PCR. Reads for this sample came from an Illumina HiSeq 4000. To build TCR beta libraries, CDR3 regions were amplified by Arm-PCR using iRepertoire HTBI primers. The public reads were quality trimmed at Q25 with fastp and then assembled into clones with MiXCR by TCRdb, keeping productive beta chains. Duplicate CDR3 protein sequences are folded into a single record with the most common DNA and genes. The sample table lists a few hundred thousand distinct CDR3 sequences, 20% to 25% of them with a count of one. The ten largest clones capture roughly a quarter of the sample. The time point label, read with the paper, signifies: persistent/refractory GD, antithyroid drugs over 5 years with positive TRAb. RNA was extracted from PBMCs in TRIzol for both TCR sequencing and RNA sequencing.

The sample here was peripheral blood mononuclear cells (PBMCs), taken when the disease was refractory, from a patient treated with antithyroid drugs. Receptors originate from a woman aged 40 to 55 with Graves disease. Donor details come from another sample of the same person, matched by shared clones.

The chain couples TRBV28 to TRBJ1-6; TRBD1 is a possible D gene (5 bases). Trimming left V 6 bases short and J 9 bases short, with 18 bases between. The CDR3 totals 15 residues. Germline CDR1 and CDR2: MDHEN and SYDVKM. The CDR3 here is CASSQDGGLGSPLHF. CDR3 DNA: TGTGCCAGCAGCCAAGATGGGGGTCTGGGTTCACCCCTCCACTTT.

This sequence joins TRBV7-2 and TRBJ1-1; possible D gene TRBD1, 5 bases. The CDR3 totals 15 residues. The germline V gene has CDR1 SGHTA and CDR2 FQGNSA. V was pared by 3 bases and J by 4 bases, with 15 bases between. CDR3: CASSFRRGRGTEAFF. The CDR3 DNA sequence: TGTGCCAGCAGCTTCCGACGGGGCCGAGGCACTGAAGCTTTCTTT.

This clonotype was seen many times. This sequence joins TRBV20-1 and TRBJ2-5, with D perhaps TRBD1 (6 bases). The CDR3 length is 13 residues. Per the germline V gene, CDR1 is DFQATT and CDR2 is SNEGSKA (reference sequence). V was pared by 1 base and J by 2 bases, with 8 bases between. CDR3 sequence reads: CSARVGTQETQYF. The CDR3 DNA follows: TGCAGTGCTAGAGTGGGGACACAAGAGACCCAGTACTTC.

The sample holds a few counts of this clonotype. V and J are TRBV7-8 and TRBJ1-5; 9 bases match TRBD1. CDR1 SGHVS and CDR2 FQNEAQ come from the germline V gene. This CDR3 has 16 residues. V trimming: 4 bases; J trimming: 7 bases; junction bases outside the gene matches: 11. As DNA, the CDR3 is TGTGCCAGCAGCTCTTATTACGACAGGGGGGGGCAGCCCCAGCATTTT. Protein sequence: CASSSYYDRGGQPQHF.

This clonotype was observed once. The chain has TRBV12-3 or TRBV12-4 and TRBJ2-7; 7 nucleotides agree with TRBD2. The V segment lost 3 bases and the J segment 3 bases; nucleotides outside the gene matches: 8. This CDR3 has 15 residues. This CDR3 is CASSFGWEGRYEQYF. CDR3 DNA: TGTGCCAGCAGTTTTGGTTGGGAGGGCCGCTACGAGCAGTACTTC.

This clonotype was recorded at least ten times. The chain couples TRBV28 to TRBJ1-6; the D gene is possibly TRBD1 (5 bases). Germline V gene sequence: CDR1 MDHEN, CDR2 SYDVKM. The CDR3 loop spans 14 amino acids. Trimming pared 3 bases from V and 6 bases from J, leaving 9 bases between. Here the CDR3 reads CASSFGQTNSPLHF. CDR3 in DNA: TGTGCCAGCAGTTTTGGACAAACTAATTCACCCCTCCACTTT. Filled out from reference TRBV28 and TRBJ1-6, the complete variable domain reads DVKVTQSSRYLVKRTGEKVFLECVQDMDHENMFWYRQDPGLGLRLIYFSYDVKMKEKGDIPEGYSVSREKKERFSLILESASTNQTSMYLCASSFGQTNSPLHFGNGTRLTVT.

This clonotype was picked up a small number of times. CDR3: CASSVPIAGPSYNEQFF. In nucleotides, the CDR3 is TGTGCCAGCAGTGTACCGATAGCGGGGCCGTCCTACAATGAGCAGTTCTTC. The V call is TRBV2, the J call TRBJ2-1; 8 nucleotides line up with TRBD2. The CDR3 is 17 amino acids. The V gene's germline CDR1 is SNHLY and CDR2 FYNNEI. Unmatched junction bases numbered 9, after V lost 4 bases and J lost 1 base.

The chain couples TRBV20-1 to TRBJ2-4; D is possibly TRBD1 (7 bases). The CDR3 contains 15 residues. Germline CDR1 DFQATT, CDR2 SNEGSKA (reference sequence). V dropped 6 bases and J dropped 2 bases, with 17 bases sitting between them. The CDR3 protein is CSAPNRGGTKNIQYF. DNA for the CDR3: TGCAGTGCCCCTAACAGGGGAGGAACCAAAAACATTCAGTACTTC.

A few counts support this clonotype. The V call is TRBV6-2 or TRBV6-3, the J call TRBJ1-6; a possible D gene is TRBD1 (5 bases). The germline gives CDR1 MNHEY, CDR2 SVGEGT. This CDR3 has 16 amino acids. With 6 bases removed from V and 5 bases from J, the gap between germline ends came to 17 bases. CDR3 protein: CASSSGVGYDNSPLHF. In DNA, the CDR3 is TGTGCCAGCAGCTCGGGGGTGGGATACGATAATTCACCCCTCCACTTT.

This clonotype was observed at least ten times. The rearrangement links TRBV2 to TRBJ1-1, with TRBD1 matching over 7 bases. Germline V CDR1 and CDR2: SNHLY, FYNNEI. After removal of 4 bases from V and 11 bases from J, the junction contained 10 bases not matched to a gene. This CDR3 region has 13 residues. The DNA of the CDR3 is TGTGCCAGCAGTGCCCCTACCGGGACAGAGGCTTTCTTT. Protein product: CASSAPTGTEAFF.

The chain uses TRBV2 and TRBJ2-6; 7 bases fit TRBD1. There are 19 residues in the CDR3. Unmatched junction bases numbered 14, after V lost 6 bases and J lost 0 bases. Germline lookup yields CDR1 SNHLY and CDR2 FYNNEI. CDR3 DNA sequence: TGTGCCAGCAGCCGCCCTTCCGGGACAGAGCGCTCTGGGGCCAACGTCCTGACTTTC. Protein product: CASSRPSGTERSGANVLTF. The whole variable domain, remainder taken from reference TRBV2 and TRBJ2-6, is EPEVTQTPSHQVTQMGQEVILRCVPISNHLYFYWYRQILGQKVEFLVSFYNNEISEKSEIFDDQFSVERPDGSNFTLKIRSTKLEDSAMYFCASSRPSGTERSGANVLTFGAGSRLTVL.

The chain carries TRBV27 and TRBJ1-5; D gene ambiguous. The germline gives CDR1 MNHEY, CDR2 SMNVEV (reference sequence). V was trimmed by 8 bases and J by 0 bases, leaving 11 bases between them. This CDR3 is 14 amino acids long. The CDR3 is CASAPAHSNQPQHF. The CDR3 DNA reads TGTGCCAGCGCCCCTGCACATAGCAATCAGCCCCAGCATTTT.

Many counts were recorded for this clonotype. The chain recombines TRBV20-1 with TRBJ1-2, with D tentatively TRBD1 (6 bases). Trimming cost V 3 bases and J 10 bases, with 15 bases left between them. CDR1 is DFQATT, CDR2 SNEGSKA, per germline (reference sequence). CDR3 length: 12 residues. CDR3 region: CSASEPGGPYTF. The DNA for the CDR3 is TGCAGTGCTAGTGAACCCGGGGGGCCCTACACCTTC.

This clonotype was picked up many times. The V gene is TRBV12-3 or TRBV12-4, the J gene TRBJ1-5, with TRBD1 matching over 11 bases. CDR3 length: 16 amino acids. J gave up 7 bases and V 7 bases, and 12 bases lay outside the gene matches. This CDR3 reads CASTLAGQGAGQPQHF. For the CDR3, the DNA is TGTGCCAGCACCTTGGCAGGACAGGGGGCAGGGCAGCCCCAGCATTTT.

The CDR3 loop is CASSPSAPRGIASNTGELFF. The CDR3 DNA reads as TGTGCCAGCAGCCCGAGCGCTCCGAGGGGAATAGCGTCGAACACCGGGGAGCTGTTTTTT. The J gene is TRBJ2-2, the V gene TRBV9; either TRBD1 or TRBD2 may supply D (5 bases each). V was shortened by 4 bases and J by 0 bases, with 25 bases between the two germline ends. This CDR3 is 20 amino acids long. Germline V gene lookup returns CDR1 SGDLS and CDR2 YYNGEE. Full variable domain (outside the CDR3, taken from reference TRBV9 and TRBJ2-2): DSGVTQTPKHLITATGQRVTLRCSPRSGDLSVYWYQQSLDQGLQFLIQYYNGEERAKGNILERFSAQQFPDLHSELNLSSLELGDSALYFCASSPSAPRGIASNTGELFFGEGSRLTVL.

This clonotype appeared many times. The rearrangement links TRBV29-1 to TRBJ1-1, with unresolved D. The germline gives CDR1 SQVTM, CDR2 ANQGSEA. The V end lost 7 bases, the J end lost 4 bases, and 13 bases lay between the germline ends. CDR3 size: 12 residues. The CDR3 loop reads CSAHGRPTEAFF. The CDR3 DNA reads as TGCAGCGCCCACGGGAGACCCACTGAAGCTTTCTTT.

This clonotype came up many times. The chain employs TRBV2 and TRBJ1-1, with 8 bases lining up with TRBD1. This CDR3 has 15 amino acids. The junction had 7 bases not matched to a gene; V was cut back by 6 bases and J by 1 base. Germline CDR1 is SNHLY and CDR2 is FYNNEI. The CDR3 loop reads CASRDRGGRNTEAFF. CDR3 DNA: TGTGCCAGCAGAGACAGGGGAGGGAGGAACACTGAAGCTTTCTTT. Full variable domain (rest looked up from reference TRBV2 and TRBJ1-1): EPEVTQTPSHQVTQMGQEVILRCVPISNHLYFYWYRQILGQKVEFLVSFYNNEISEKSEIFDDQFSVERPDGSNFTLKIRSTKLEDSAMYFCASRDRGGRNTEAFFGQGTRLTVV.

This clonotype was observed a few times. J is TRBJ1-4 and V is TRBV5-1; possible D gene TRBD1, 5 bases. The ends were cut back, 4 bases at V and 0 bases at J, with 10 bases in the middle. Per the germline V gene, CDR1 is SGHRS and CDR2 is YFSETQ. The CDR3 spans 15 residues. CDR3 amino acids: CASSRGDSTNEKLFF. In DNA form, the CDR3 reads TGCGCCAGCAGCCGGGGCGATTCAACTAATGAAAAACTGTTTTTT.

The chain couples TRBV9 to TRBJ2-3; D unclear. The V end lost 0 bases, the J end lost 5 bases, and 13 bases lay between the germline ends. The germline gives CDR1 SGDLS, CDR2 YYNGEE. The length of the CDR3 is 15 residues. CDR3: CASSVGPHSEDTQYF. CDR3 in DNA: TGTGCCAGCAGCGTAGGGCCCCACAGTGAAGATACGCAGTATTTT.

V usage is TRBV7-9 and J usage is TRBJ2-4, with 10 bases fitting TRBD1. Germline trimming cut 4 bases from V and 1 base from J; bases unmatched to any gene: 7. The CDR3 is made up of 17 amino acids. The germline CDR1 and CDR2 sequences are SEHNR and FQNEAQ (reference sequence). The CDR3 loop is CASSYDRGRSAKNIQYF. CDR3 in DNA: TGTGCCAGCAGCTATGACAGGGGGCGTTCGGCCAAAAACATTCAGTACTTC.

This clonotype was detected a few times. This chain connects TRBV27 to TRBJ2-3, with D possibly TRBD1 on 5 matching bases. The germline gives CDR1 MNHEY, CDR2 SMNVEV (reference sequence). V lost 8 bases, J lost 2 bases, and 11 bases lay in between. The CDR3 extends over 13 amino acids. The CDR3 nucleotides are TGTGCCAGCGGATACAGGTTCACAGATACGCAGTATTTT. Its translation is CASGYRFTDTQYF.

This clonotype has a handful of counts. The chain has TRBV20-1 and TRBJ2-3; TRBD2 matches at 15 bases. Losses at the gene ends were 6 bases for V and 10 bases for J; bases not matched to a gene: 11. CDR1 and CDR2 (germline): DFQATT, SNEGSKA (reference sequence). The CDR3 loop spans 15 amino acids. CDR3 region: CSAFAGTSGRTAQYF. Here the CDR3 DNA reads TGCAGTGCCTTCGCCGGGACTAGCGGGAGGACTGCGCAGTATTTT.

This clonotype was detected a few times. The chain employs TRBV6-2 or TRBV6-3 and TRBJ2-2; 13 bases align to TRBD2. Per germline, CDR1 MNHEY and CDR2 SVGEGT. The CDR3 runs to 17 residues. The ends lost 0 bases at V and 8 bases at J; junction bases unmatched: 6. The CDR3 nucleotides read TGTGCCAGCAGTTACTCTGGACTAGCGGGAGTTTTGGGGGAGCTGTTTTTT. It encodes CASSYSGLAGVLGELFF.

In regard to this clonotype: A read error may account for a junction end that differs from germline. The V gene is TRBV10-1, the J gene TRBJ2-3; TRBD1 matches at 8 bases. The CDR3 is made up of 13 amino acids. Germline CDR1 WNHNN, CDR2 SYGVQD (reference sequence). The CDR3 loop reads CASSGTGRDTRYF. The CDR3 bases are TGCGCCAGCAGTGGGACAGGGAGAGATACGCGGTATTTT.

There are many counts of this clonotype. V gene TRBV28 combines with J gene TRBJ2-7; tentative D call: TRBD2 (5 bases). This CDR3 is built from 13 residues. CDR1 and CDR2 (germline): MDHEN, SYDVKM. The V end lost 2 bases, the J end lost 7 bases, and 12 bases lay between the germline ends. CDR3: CASSLQQLGEQYF. In DNA form, the CDR3 reads TGTGCCAGCAGTTTACAGCAACTAGGGGAGCAGTACTTC.

The chain is built from TRBV4-1 and TRBJ2-7; D gene uncertain. There are 15 residues in the CDR3. Germline CDR1 and CDR2: MGHRA and YSYEKL. V shed 0 bases and J shed 0 bases, with 9 bases lying between them. The CDR3 here is CASSQDNLGSYEQYF. CDR3 DNA sequence: TGCGCCAGCAGCCAAGATAATTTGGGCTCCTACGAGCAGTACTTC.

This clonotype was seen a few times. The chain combines TRBV6-1 with TRBJ2-7, with D hard to call. In germline, CDR1 is MNHNS, CDR2 SASEGT. Trimming left V 2 bases short and J 3 bases short, with 5 bases between. The length of the CDR3 is 12 residues. CDR3 nucleotides: TGTGCCAGCAGTGAATGGAGCTACGAGCAGTACTTC. Translating it yields CASSEWSYEQYF.

In this sample, this clonotype turned up many times. The V and J genes are TRBV28 and TRBJ1-2, with 10 nucleotides matching TRBD1. Germline loops: CDR1 MDHEN, CDR2 SYDVKM. V gave up 4 bases and J gave up 1 base; unmatched junction bases: 12. This CDR3 contains 18 residues. CDR3 coding DNA: TGTGCCAGCAGTTCGCGTCCCGGGACAGGGGTCGGTAACTATGGCTACACCTTC. It specifies CASSSRPGTGVGNYGYTF.

This clonotype showed up many times. This chain joins TRBV2 and TRBJ2-5; 9 nucleotides line up with TRBD1. In germline, CDR1 is SNHLY, CDR2 FYNNEI. V dropped 3 bases and J dropped 4; count of bases not matched to a gene: 6. The length of the CDR3 is 15 residues. The CDR3 nucleotides are TGTGCCAGCAGTGACGTGGGACAGGGACGAGAGACCCAGTACTTC. The encoded protein is CASSDVGQGRETQYF.